By its share, the clone carrying this T cell receptor beta chain is large (0.1 to 1%). The antigen is unknown. This entry is derived from a study of liver allograft versus peripheral blood T cells. Looking at the study overall: Transplanted livers held T cell receptor repertoires, and these were compared with repertoires in recipients' peripheral blood. Study conclusions and caveats: Peripheral blood reportedly held T cell receptor repertoires that differed from those inside liver allografts.

Trimming pared 3 bases from V and 6 bases from J, leaving 12 bases between. The CDR3 runs 14 residues. TCRdb analysed the reads with MiXCR anew, one entry per CDR3 protein. The sample holds about 1,300 distinct CDR3 sequences; approximately 10% are singletons and the top ten take over 6.5%. This clonotype was obtained from a human patient who had a liver transplant. Certain T cells may be donor cells from the graft. V gene TRBV12-3 or TRBV12-4 combines with J gene TRBJ1-5; D gene ambiguous. CDR3 in DNA: TGTGCCAGCAGTTTCGGGGAAGGTGGTCAGCCCCAGCATTTT. Protein: CASSFGEGGQPQHF.